The 17 T cell receptor beta chains reported below all come from one sample, sequenced in a study of blood T cells in healthy people across ages. The authors ran a second PCR of about 7 to 11 cycles using a sample-barcoded 5' primer and a J-beta primer mix. TCRdb re-analysed the 5' RACE reads in MiXCR, keeping a single row per CDR3 protein. The sample has 1.5 million to 2 million distinct CDR3 sequences, approximately 39% seen once. Sequenced material: blood. The receptor source for this set is a human donor in good health.

The J gene is TRBJ1-5, the V gene TRBV6-1; TRBD1 matches at 8 bases. In germline, CDR1 is MNHNS, CDR2 SASEGT. The length of the CDR3 is 15 residues. With V trimmed by 6 bases and J by 2 bases, 6 bases remained unmatched. The CDR3 DNA is TGTGCCAGCAGGCGGACAGGGACGGGCAATCAGCCCCAGCATTTT. Translation gives CASRRTGTGNQPQHF.

Only a few counts were recorded for this clonotype. This rearrangement joins TRBV29-1 to TRBJ1-1; TRBD1 agrees at 9 bases. Trimming at V came to 5 bases and at J to 4 bases, leaving 5 bases not matched to a gene. Germline V gene data show CDR1 as SQVTM and CDR2 as ANQGSEA. The CDR3 is 13 residues long. Here the CDR3 reads CSVMTGGVTEAFF. Written as DNA, the CDR3 is TGCAGCGTTATGACAGGGGGAGTCACTGAAGCTTTCTTT.

CDR3 in DNA: TGCGCCAGCAGCTTGGAAGGGACAGGGGTGGGGACTGAAGCTTTCTTT. Translation: CASSLEGTGVGTEAFF. This rearrangement joins TRBV5-1 to TRBJ1-1; 10 nucleotides agree with TRBD1. This CDR3 is 16 amino acids long. Germline CDR1 reads SGHRS; CDR2 reads YFSETQ. Unmatched junction bases numbered 7, after V lost 0 bases and J lost 5 bases.

The rearrangement links TRBV5-1 to TRBJ2-2, with 10 bases lining up with TRBD2. The CDR3 length is 16 residues. Looked up from germline, CDR1 is SGHRS and CDR2 is YFSETQ. V lost 1 base and J lost 1; bases outside the gene matches: 1. CDR3 in DNA: TGCGCCAGCAGCTTGTCTAGCGGGGGGAACACCGGGGAGCTGTTTTTT. Protein product: CASSLSSGGNTGELFF.

The chain links TRBV4-2 to TRBJ1-5; tentatively, D is TRBD1 (6 bases). Germline CDR1 and CDR2: LGHNA and YNFKEQ. The CDR3 has 17 amino acids. V lost 0 bases and J lost 3, with 15 bases in between. CDR3 DNA: TGTGCCAGCAGCCAAGACCCCGGAAGGGGGATCAATCAGCCCCAGCATTTT. Translated, it gives CASSQDPGRGINQPQHF.

V gene TRBV4-2 combines with J gene TRBJ1-2; the D is unclear. This CDR3 is built from 13 residues. CDR1 and CDR2 (germline): LGHNA, YNFKEQ. The V end lost 7 bases, the J end lost 7 bases, and 16 bases lay between the germline ends. The CDR3 nucleotides are TGTGCCAGCACTACAAGGGTAGCAGGTGGCTACACCTTC. Translating gives CASTTRVAGGYTF.

J is TRBJ2-7 and V is TRBV5-4; D gene unclear. V was pared by 0 bases and J by 10 bases, with 23 bases between. The CDR3 runs 16 residues. Germline V gene sequence: CDR1 SGHNT, CDR2 YYREEE (reference sequence). DNA of the CDR3: TGTGCCAGCAGCTTGGACGTAGGAAGTCTCTCTCCCTCCCAGTACTTC. Protein sequence: CASSLDVGSLSPSQYF.

This clonotype was counted a few times. The chain employs TRBV9 and TRBJ2-1; no definite D call. The V and J ends lost 0 bases and 2 bases respectively, with 9 bases between them. Germline CDR1 is SGDLS and CDR2 is YYNGEE. The CDR3 is 15 amino acids. CDR3 region: CASSVGVSPYNEQFF. DNA for the CDR3: TGTGCCAGCAGCGTAGGCGTATCCCCCTACAATGAGCAGTTCTTC.

V and J are TRBV11-3 and TRBJ2-1, with TRBD2 matching over 7 bases. The germline V gene has CDR1 SGHNT and CDR2 YENEEA. Trimming at V came to 5 bases and at J to 6 bases, leaving 4 bases not matched to a gene. The CDR3 runs 13 residues. This chain's CDR3 is CASSGRESNEQFF. As DNA, the CDR3 is TGTGCCAGCAGCGGGAGGGAGAGCAATGAGCAGTTCTTC. Combining the CDR3 with reference TRBV11-3 and TRBJ2-1 gives the whole variable domain EAGVVQSPRYKIIEKKQPVAFWCNPISGHNTLYWYLQNLGQGPELLIRYENEEAVDDSQLPKDRFSAERLKGVDSTLKIQPAELGDSAVYLCASSGRESNEQFFGPGTRLTVL.

The rearrangement uses TRBV20-1 and TRBJ1-5, with D uncertain. The length of the CDR3 is 15 residues. Per germline, CDR1 DFQATT and CDR2 SNEGSKA (reference sequence). With 2 bases removed from V and 2 bases from J, the gap between germline ends came to 13 bases. CDR3 DNA sequence: TGCAGTGCTAGATCGCCGTGGGCAGGCAATCAGCCCCAGCATTTT. Protein: CSARSPWAGNQPQHF.

This clonotype was observed a few times. The CDR3 region is CASSLGRAGGTSGIQYF. The CDR3 nucleotides read TGTGCCAGCAGCTTAGGGAGAGCGGGGGGTACCTCCGGCATTCAGTACTTC. The chain is built from TRBV7-9 and TRBJ2-4; 9 bases line up with TRBD2. Germline CDR1 is SEHNR and CDR2 is FQNEAQ (reference sequence). There are 17 residues in the CDR3. V trimming: 1 base; J trimming: 9 bases; junction bases outside the gene matches: 13.

The chain joins TRBV20-1 to TRBJ2-7, with a possible D match to TRBD2 (6 bases). The length of the CDR3 is 15 residues. V was shortened by 5 bases and J by 5 bases, with 22 bases between the two germline ends. Per germline, CDR1 DFQATT and CDR2 SNEGSKA (reference sequence). CDR3 sequence reads: CSAAPLFRTTDEQYF. Written as DNA, the CDR3 is TGCAGTGCTGCCCCTCTCTTTAGGACTACGGACGAGCAGTACTTC.

The chain employs TRBV7-9 and TRBJ1-1, with a weak D call TRBD1 (5 bases). Germline values: CDR1 SEHNR, CDR2 FQNEAQ (reference sequence). Trimming shortened V by 5 bases and J by 1 base, and 11 bases separated the two germline ends. The CDR3 has 14 residues. The chain's CDR3 is CASSQQVGNTEAFF. CDR3 nucleotides: TGTGCCAGCAGCCAACAGGTTGGGAACACTGAAGCTTTCTTT.

Comment on this clonotype: The junction departs from the called germline gene at one end, perhaps through a read error. The rearrangement uses TRBV5-4 and TRBJ2-3; D could derive from TRBD1 or TRBD2 (5 bases each). The CDR3 covers 14 residues. Per germline, CDR1 SGHNT and CDR2 YYREEE (reference sequence). The CDR3 sequence: CAGSPRDSTDTQYF. The CDR3 DNA is TGTGCCGGCAGCCCCCGGGACAGCACAGATACGCAGTATTTT.

The chain combines TRBV6-2 or TRBV6-3 with TRBJ2-3; 9 bases are a match to TRBD1. CDR1 is MNHEY and CDR2 is SVGEGT in the germline V gene. The length of the CDR3 is 15 residues. The ends lost 2 bases at V and 6 bases at J; junction bases unmatched: 6. CDR3 sequence reads: CASSYQGTGSDTQYF. CDR3 DNA sequence: TGTGCCAGCAGTTACCAAGGGACAGGGAGCGATACGCAGTATTTT.

The genes are TRBV29-1 and TRBJ1-2; 9 nucleotides line up with TRBD1. CDR1 is SQVTM and CDR2 is ANQGSEA in the germline V gene. The V and J ends lost 4 bases and 10 bases, in that order; junction bases with no gene match: 4. This CDR3 comprises 11 residues. The CDR3 coding sequence is TGCAGCGTTGTCAGGACAGGGGACTACACCTTC. Its protein product is CSVVRTGDYTF.

This sequence joins TRBV7-2 and TRBJ2-4, with D possibly matching TRBD1 (7 bases). The V and J ends lost 7 bases and 13 bases respectively, with 17 bases between them. This CDR3 has 12 residues. Looked up from germline, CDR1 is SGHTA and CDR2 is FQGNSA. The CDR3 region has the DNA TGTGCCAGCAACCAGGGGGGCAATGAGCAGTACTTC. It is translated as CASNQGGNEQYF.